This T cell receptor (beta chain) was obtained from a study of blood T cell repertoires in COVID-19. The overall study: The analysed material was cDNA or gDNA that came from T cells, B-cell-depleted T cells, or PBMCs.

Using immunoSEQ multiplex PCR, the repertoire was profiled, and TCRdb retains in-frame clones only, with some absent. The data hold 85,000 to 95,000 clones, with approximately 76% observed a single time. This CDR3 region has 15 residues. Germline values: CDR1 MNHEY, CDR2 SVGEGT. J lost 1 base, V lost 5 bases, and 1 base had no gene match. This TCR derives from a man between 65 and 80 years old with acute or convalescent COVID-19. The sample consisted of peripheral blood. This rearrangement joins TRBV6-2 or TRBV6-3 to TRBJ1-5, with TRBD1 identical over 11 bases. The CDR3 DNA reads TGTGCCAGCAGTGGGACAGGGGGAAGCAATCAGCCCCAGCATTTT. It specifies CASSGTGGSNQPQHF.